This T cell receptor (beta chain) appears in the sequencing data of a study of blood T cell repertoires in COVID-19. Across the whole study: Samples taken during acute and convalescent COVID-19 were collected in the United States, Italy and Spain. PBMCs, B-cell-depleted T cells, or T cells provided the cDNA or gDNA that made up the material.

This clone was observed once. The germline V gene encodes CDR1 MNHEY and CDR2 SVGAGI. This CDR3 contains 14 residues. Trimming at V came to 7 bases and at J to 5 bases, leaving 5 bases not matched to a gene. Profiling relied on immunoSEQ multiplex PCR, and the TCRdb table lists in-frame clones only, not all of them. This sample yields over 200,000 clones, of which 65% to 90% are seen a single time; roughly a sixth belongs to the top ten. Living in 24 US areas, the participants were between roughly 18 and 95 years of age. Donors were grouped by their self-reported clinical history. The V gene is TRBV6-5, the J gene TRBJ1-6, with 7 bases fitting TRBD1. This clonotype was sampled from a man aged 18 to 30 who had recovered from COVID-19. The sample consisted of PBMCs or T cells enriched from blood (not recorded which). CDR3 bases: TGTGCCAGCATCGTCGGGACAGATAATTCACCCCTCCACTTT. Protein product: CASIVGTDNSPLHF.